These 11 T cell receptor beta chains were sequenced from one sample in a study of cytomegalovirus exposure and HLA in healthy donors. Here immunoSEQ multiplex PCR was the method, and the copy in TCRdb shows in-frame clones only, minus some. The table includes fewer than 60,000 clones, 80% to 90% detected once. Sequencing was carried out using PBMCs. The receptors here all came from a woman aged 18-29 years in good health and CMV-seronegative.

This chain links TRBV5-5 with TRBJ1-2; TRBD1 agrees at 7 bases. The CDR3 contains 14 residues. Trimming at V came to 4 bases and at J to 2 bases, leaving 5 bases not matched to a gene. The V gene's germline CDR1 is SGHKS and CDR2 YYEKEE (reference sequence). CDR3 protein: CASSALQGNYGYTF. The CDR3 DNA sequence: TGTGCCAGCAGCGCATTACAGGGGAACTATGGCTACACCTTC.

This rearrangement joins TRBV28 to TRBJ2-7; maybe TRBD1 (5 bases). Trimming cost V 4 bases and J 6 bases, with 19 bases left between them. The CDR3 loop spans 15 amino acids. Germline values: CDR1 MDHEN, CDR2 SYDVKM. This CDR3 reads CASSSQGRGKAEQYF. The CDR3 DNA follows: TGTGCCAGCAGTTCCCAAGGTAGGGGTAAGGCCGAGCAGTACTTC. Full variable domain (remainder filled in from reference TRBV28 and TRBJ2-7): DVKVTQSSRYLVKRTGEKVFLECVQDMDHENMFWYRQDPGLGLRLIYFSYDVKMKEKGDIPEGYSVSREKKERFSLILESASTNQTSMYLCASSSQGRGKAEQYFGPGTRLTVT.

This clone has just one count. The chain couples TRBV6-5 to TRBJ2-5; D not resolved. V was cut by 4 bases and J by 2 bases, with 5 bases left in between. This CDR3 is built from 12 residues. Germline CDR1 MNHEY, CDR2 SVGAGI. In nucleotides, the CDR3 is TGTGCCAGCAGTTCCCTACAAGAGACCCAGTACTTC. Amino acids: CASSSLQETQYF.

This chain joins TRBV9 and TRBJ1-2, with D perhaps matching TRBD1 (6 bases). This CDR3 has 12 residues. V lost 4 bases and J lost 7, with 11 bases in between. Germline V gene data show CDR1 as SGDLS and CDR2 as YYNGEE. The DNA for the CDR3 is TGTGCCAGCAGCTCAGGGGTGGGTGGCTACACCTTC. The encoded protein is CASSSGVGGYTF.

The genes are TRBV7-3 and TRBJ2-2; 11 bases align to TRBD2. Germline CDR1 reads SGHTA; CDR2 reads FQGTGA. The CDR3 sequence is 15 residues long. The trim removed 5 bases at V and 2 bases at J, leaving 1 base unmatched. The CDR3 loop reads CASSGTSGNTGELFF. The DNA of the CDR3 is TGTGCCAGCAGCGGGACTAGCGGAAACACCGGGGAGCTGTTTTTT.

V gene TRBV14 combines with J gene TRBJ2-6; the match to TRBD2 covers 8 bases. The CDR3 extends over 17 amino acids. V was pared by 4 bases and J by 10 bases, with 15 bases of the junction left unmatched. CDR1 is SGHDN, CDR2 FVKESK, per germline. The CDR3 DNA sequence: TGTGCCAGCAGCCCCCGGGTTACGGGGGGGCTCTTTAACGTCCTGACTTTC. Translated: CASSPRVTGGLFNVLTF.

J is TRBJ2-2 and V is TRBV4-2, with D tentatively TRBD2 (5 bases). V lost 0 bases, J lost 2 bases, and 13 bases lay in between. The CDR3 is 17 residues long. Germline loops: CDR1 LGHNA, CDR2 YNFKEQ. This CDR3 is CASSQDWRQVNTGELFF. The CDR3 nucleotides are TGTGCCAGCAGCCAAGATTGGAGGCAGGTCAACACCGGGGAGCTGTTTTTT.

The rearrangement joins TRBV18 to TRBJ2-1, with TRBD2 identical over 9 bases. Germline values: CDR1 KGHSH, CDR2 LQKENI. CDR3 length: 16 amino acids. The J segment lost 6 bases and the V segment lost 2 bases, leaving 8 bases of the junction unmatched. CDR3 amino acids: CASSPGLAGRSNEQFF. CDR3 DNA: TGTGCCAGCTCACCAGGTCTAGCGGGAAGAAGCAATGAGCAGTTCTTC.

The chain has TRBV7-9 and TRBJ2-5; 7 bases are shared with TRBD1. J gave up 4 bases and V 5 bases, and 10 bases lay outside the gene matches. The CDR3 has 15 amino acids. Germline V gives CDR1 SEHNR, CDR2 FQNEAQ (reference sequence). Here the CDR3 reads CASSPGTVGPETQYF. In DNA, the CDR3 is TGTGCCAGCAGCCCCGGGACAGTAGGTCCAGAGACCCAGTACTTC.

The chain recombines TRBV2 with TRBJ2-7; D unresolved. The V gene lost 6 bases and the J gene lost 1 base, with 7 bases spanning the gap. The CDR3 has 12 residues. Germline-derived CDR1 and CDR2 are SNHLY and FYNNEI. The chain's CDR3 is CASRSQSYEQYF. CDR3 DNA: TGTGCCAGCAGATCACAGTCCTACGAGCAGTACTTC.

The chain recombines TRBV18 with TRBJ2-7; tentatively, D is TRBD2 (6 bases). Trimming shortened V by 5 bases and J by 3 bases, and 14 bases separated the two germline ends. The germline V gene has CDR1 KGHSH and CDR2 LQKENI. This CDR3 spans 14 amino acids. In DNA, the CDR3 is TGTGCCAGCTCAACACGGACGGGACTCTACGAGCAGTACTTC. Amino acid sequence: CASSTRTGLYEQYF.